In this sample, the clone carrying this TCR beta chain turned up many times. Its antigen is not known. This record belongs to a study of T cells in Graves' hyperthyroidism and ophthalmopathy. Overall study context: Peripheral blood was acquired at first diagnosis, ahead of any therapy whatsoever. The study, taken as a whole, reports: Among clonotypes expanded in thyroid above 0.001, most were also found in blood.

The source material, RNA transcripts, was used to amplify TCR beta CDR3 regions. The HTBI set primed first-round TCR CDR3 RT-PCR. MiXCR, applied by TCRdb to the multiplex PCR reads, yields one record per CDR3 protein. Of approximately 700,000 distinct CDR3 sequences in the sample, about 17% were seen once. Fresh peripheral blood, under 13 ml, was the source of the PBMCs. This CDR3 contains 13 residues. Germline V gene lookup returns CDR1 ENHRY and CDR2 SYGVKD. Trimming took 3 bases from V and 4 from J, leaving 8 bases between them. The clonotype was recovered from a man aged 18 to 35 with Graves' hyperthyroidism. The rearrangement links TRBV10-3 to TRBJ2-3; D gene unclear. The sample comprised blood. In DNA form, the CDR3 reads TGTGCCATCAGTGACTCTGGCGCAGATACGCAGTATTTT. Protein: CAISDSGADTQYF.